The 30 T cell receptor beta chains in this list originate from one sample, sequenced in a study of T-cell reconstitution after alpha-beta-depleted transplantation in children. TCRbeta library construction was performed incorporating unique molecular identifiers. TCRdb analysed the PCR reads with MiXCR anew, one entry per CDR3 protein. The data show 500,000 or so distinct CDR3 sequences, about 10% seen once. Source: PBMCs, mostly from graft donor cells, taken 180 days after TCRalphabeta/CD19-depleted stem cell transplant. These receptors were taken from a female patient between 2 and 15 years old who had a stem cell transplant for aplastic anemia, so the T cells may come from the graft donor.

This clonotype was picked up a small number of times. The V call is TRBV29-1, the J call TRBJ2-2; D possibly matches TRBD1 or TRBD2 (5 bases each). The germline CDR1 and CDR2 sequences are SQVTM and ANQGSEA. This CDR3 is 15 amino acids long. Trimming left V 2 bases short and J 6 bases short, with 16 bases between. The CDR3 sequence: CSVEPGTAGSGELFF. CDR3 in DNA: TGCAGCGTTGAACCCGGGACGGCGGGTTCCGGGGAGCTGTTTTTT.

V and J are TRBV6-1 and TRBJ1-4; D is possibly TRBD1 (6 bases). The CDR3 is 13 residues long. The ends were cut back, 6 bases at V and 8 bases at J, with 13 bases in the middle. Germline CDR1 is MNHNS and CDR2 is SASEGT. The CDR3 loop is CASSRGAREKLFF. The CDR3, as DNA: TGTGCCAGCAGCCGGGGGGCGCGAGAAAAACTGTTTTTT.

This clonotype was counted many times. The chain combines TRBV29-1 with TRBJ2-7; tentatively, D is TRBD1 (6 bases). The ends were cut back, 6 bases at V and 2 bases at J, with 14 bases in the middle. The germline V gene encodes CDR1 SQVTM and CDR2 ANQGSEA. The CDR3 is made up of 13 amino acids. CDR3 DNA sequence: TGCAGCGTGATGGACAGAACTACCTACGAGCAGTACTTC. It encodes CSVMDRTTYEQYF.

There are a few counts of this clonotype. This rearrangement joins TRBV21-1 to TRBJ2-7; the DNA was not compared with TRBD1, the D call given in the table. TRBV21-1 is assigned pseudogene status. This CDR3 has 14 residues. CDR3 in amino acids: CASGRASGSYEQYF. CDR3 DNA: TGTGCCAGCGGTCGGGCATCGGGAAGCTACGAGCAGTACTTC.

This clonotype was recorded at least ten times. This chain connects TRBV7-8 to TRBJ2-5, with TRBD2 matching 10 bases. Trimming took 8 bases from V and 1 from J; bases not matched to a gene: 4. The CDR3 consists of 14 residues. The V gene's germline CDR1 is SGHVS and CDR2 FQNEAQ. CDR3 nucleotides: TGTGCCAGCTCTAGCGGGGGACTCCAAGAGACCCAGTACTTC. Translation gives CASSSGGLQETQYF.

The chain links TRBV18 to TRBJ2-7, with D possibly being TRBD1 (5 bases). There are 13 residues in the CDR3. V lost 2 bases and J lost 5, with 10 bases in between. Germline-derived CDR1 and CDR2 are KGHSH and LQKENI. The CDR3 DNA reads TGTGCCAGCTCACCAGCAGGGCGGAACGAGCAGTACGTC. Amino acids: CASSPAGRNEQYV.

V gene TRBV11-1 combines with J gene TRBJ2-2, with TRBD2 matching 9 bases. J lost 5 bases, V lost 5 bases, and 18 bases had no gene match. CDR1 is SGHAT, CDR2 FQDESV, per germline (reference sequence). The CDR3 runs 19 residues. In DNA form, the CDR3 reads TGTGCCAGCAGCCCTAGGTTGAGGCTAGCGGGATGGCGGACCGGGGAGCTGTTTTTT. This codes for CASSPRLRLAGWRTGELFF.

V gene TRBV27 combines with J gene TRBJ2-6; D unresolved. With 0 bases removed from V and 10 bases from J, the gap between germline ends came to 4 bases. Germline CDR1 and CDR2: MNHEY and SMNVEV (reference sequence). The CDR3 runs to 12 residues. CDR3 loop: CASSLSGNVLTF. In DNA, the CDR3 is TGTGCCAGCAGTTTATCAGGGAACGTCCTGACTTTC. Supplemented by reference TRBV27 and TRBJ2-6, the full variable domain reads EAQVTQNPRYLITVTGKKLTVTCSQNMNHEYMSWYRQDPGLGLRQIYYSMNVEVTDKGDVPEGYKVSRKEKRNFPLILESPSPNQTSLYFCASSLSGNVLTFGAGSRLTVL.

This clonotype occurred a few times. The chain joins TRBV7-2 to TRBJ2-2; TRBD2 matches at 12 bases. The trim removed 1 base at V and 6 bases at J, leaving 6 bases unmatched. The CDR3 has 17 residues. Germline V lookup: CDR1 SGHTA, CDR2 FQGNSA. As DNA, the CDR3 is TGTGCCAGCAGCTTAGGGTTTGGACTAGCGGGACCCGGGGAGCTGTTTTTT. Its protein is CASSLGFGLAGPGELFF.

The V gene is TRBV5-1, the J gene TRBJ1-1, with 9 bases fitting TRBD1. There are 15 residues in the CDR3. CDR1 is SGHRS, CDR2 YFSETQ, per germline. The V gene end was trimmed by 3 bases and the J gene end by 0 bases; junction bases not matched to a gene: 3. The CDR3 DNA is TGCGCCAGCAGCTACCGGGACAGGGTGAACACTGAAGCTTTCTTT. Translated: CASSYRDRVNTEAFF.

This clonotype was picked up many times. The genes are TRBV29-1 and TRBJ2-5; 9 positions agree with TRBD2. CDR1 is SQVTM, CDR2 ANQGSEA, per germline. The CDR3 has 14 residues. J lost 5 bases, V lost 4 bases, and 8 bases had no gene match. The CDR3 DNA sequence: TGCAGCGTTGTGTTAGCGGGAGCGGTGGAGACCCAGTACTTC. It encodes CSVVLAGAVETQYF.

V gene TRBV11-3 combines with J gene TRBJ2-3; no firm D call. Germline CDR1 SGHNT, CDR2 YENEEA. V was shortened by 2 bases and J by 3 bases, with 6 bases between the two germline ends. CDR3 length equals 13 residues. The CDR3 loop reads CASSLPATDTQYF. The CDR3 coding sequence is TGTGCCAGCAGCTTACCTGCGACAGATACGCAGTATTTT.

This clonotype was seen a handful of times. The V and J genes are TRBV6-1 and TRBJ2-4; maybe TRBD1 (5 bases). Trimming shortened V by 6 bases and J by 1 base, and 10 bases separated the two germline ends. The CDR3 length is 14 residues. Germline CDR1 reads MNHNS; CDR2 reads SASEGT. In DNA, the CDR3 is TGTGCCAGCAGCCCCAGGGATGCCAAAAACATTCAGTACTTC. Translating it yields CASSPRDAKNIQYF.

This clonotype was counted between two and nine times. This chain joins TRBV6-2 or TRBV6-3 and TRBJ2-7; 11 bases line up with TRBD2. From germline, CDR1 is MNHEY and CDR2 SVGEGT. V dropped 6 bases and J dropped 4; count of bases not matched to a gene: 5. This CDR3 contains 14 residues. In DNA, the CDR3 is TGTGCCAGCAGCCCTAGCGGGAGGCTGTACGAGCAGTACGTC. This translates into CASSPSGRLYEQYV.

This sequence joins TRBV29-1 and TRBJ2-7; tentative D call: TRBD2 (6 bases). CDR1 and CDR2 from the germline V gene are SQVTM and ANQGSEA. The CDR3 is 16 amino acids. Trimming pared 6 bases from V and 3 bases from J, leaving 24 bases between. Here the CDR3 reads CSVTRQGGGRIYEQYF. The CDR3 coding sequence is TGCAGCGTCACGAGGCAGGGAGGCGGGCGGATCTACGAGCAGTACTTC.

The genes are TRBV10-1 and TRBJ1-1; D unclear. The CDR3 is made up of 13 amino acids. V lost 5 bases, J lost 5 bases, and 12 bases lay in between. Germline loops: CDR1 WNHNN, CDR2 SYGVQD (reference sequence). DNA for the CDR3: TGCGCCAGCAGTATAGAGTTGGGGACTGAAGCTTTCTTT. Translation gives CASSIELGTEAFF.

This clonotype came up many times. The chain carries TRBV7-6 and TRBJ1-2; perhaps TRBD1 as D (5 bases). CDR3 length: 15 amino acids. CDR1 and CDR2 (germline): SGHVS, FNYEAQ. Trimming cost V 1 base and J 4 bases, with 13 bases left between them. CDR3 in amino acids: CASSLVPGTFYGYTF. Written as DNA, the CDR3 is TGTGCCAGCAGCTTAGTTCCCGGGACCTTCTATGGCTACACCTTC. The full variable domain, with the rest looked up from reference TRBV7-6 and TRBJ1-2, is GAGVSQSPRYKVTKRGQDVALRCDPISGHVSLYWYRQALGQGPEFLTYFNYEAQQDKSGLPNDRFSAERPEGSISTLTIQRTEQRDSAMYRCASSLVPGTFYGYTFGSGTRLTVV.

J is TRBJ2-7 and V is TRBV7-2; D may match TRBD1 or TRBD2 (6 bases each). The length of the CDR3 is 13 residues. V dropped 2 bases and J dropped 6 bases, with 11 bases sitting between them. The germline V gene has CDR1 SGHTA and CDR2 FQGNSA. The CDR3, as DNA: TGTGCCAGCAGCTTAAGGGGGGCTGGCGAGCAGTACTTC. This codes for CASSLRGAGEQYF.

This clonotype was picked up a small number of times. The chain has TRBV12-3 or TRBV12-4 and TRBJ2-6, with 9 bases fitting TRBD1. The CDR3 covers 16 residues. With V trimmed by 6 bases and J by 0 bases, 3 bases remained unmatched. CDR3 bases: TGTGCCAGCAGGGGGGGACAGGGCTCTGGGGCCAACGTCCTGACTTTC. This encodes CASRGGQGSGANVLTF.

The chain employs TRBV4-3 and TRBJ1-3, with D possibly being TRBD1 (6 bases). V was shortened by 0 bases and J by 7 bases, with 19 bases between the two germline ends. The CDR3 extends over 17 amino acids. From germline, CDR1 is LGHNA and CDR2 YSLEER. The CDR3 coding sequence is TGCGCCAGCAGCCAAGATCTCCTGGCGGCAGGGGCGAACACCATATATTTT. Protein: CASSQDLLAAGANTIYF.

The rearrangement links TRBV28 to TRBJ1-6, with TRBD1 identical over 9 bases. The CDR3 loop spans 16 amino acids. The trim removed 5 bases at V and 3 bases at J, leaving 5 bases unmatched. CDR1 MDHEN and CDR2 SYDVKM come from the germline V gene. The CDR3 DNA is TGTGCCAGCAGTCCCGGACAGGGGTTCTATAATTCACCCCTCCACTTT. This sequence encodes CASSPGQGFYNSPLHF.

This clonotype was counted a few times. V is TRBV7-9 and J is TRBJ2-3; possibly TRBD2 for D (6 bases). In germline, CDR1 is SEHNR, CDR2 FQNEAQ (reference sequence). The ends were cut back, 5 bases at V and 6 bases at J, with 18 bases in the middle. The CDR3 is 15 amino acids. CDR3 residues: CASSPAGLLGDTQYF. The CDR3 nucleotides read TGTGCCAGCAGCCCCGCGGGGCTCCTGGGTGATACGCAGTATTTT.

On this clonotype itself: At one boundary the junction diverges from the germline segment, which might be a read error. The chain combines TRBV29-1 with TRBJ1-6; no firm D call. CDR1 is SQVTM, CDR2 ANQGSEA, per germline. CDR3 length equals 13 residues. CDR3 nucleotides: TGCAGCGTTGCTCAGTCTTATAATTCACCCCTCCACTTC. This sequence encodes CSVAQSYNSPLHF.

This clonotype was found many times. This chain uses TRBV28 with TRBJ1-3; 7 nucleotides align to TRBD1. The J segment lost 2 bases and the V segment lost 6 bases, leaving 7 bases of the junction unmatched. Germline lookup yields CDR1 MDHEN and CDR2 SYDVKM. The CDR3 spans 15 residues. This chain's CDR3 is CASSRPDRPGNTIYF. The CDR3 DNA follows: TGTGCCAGCAGCAGGCCGGACAGGCCTGGAAACACCATATATTTT.

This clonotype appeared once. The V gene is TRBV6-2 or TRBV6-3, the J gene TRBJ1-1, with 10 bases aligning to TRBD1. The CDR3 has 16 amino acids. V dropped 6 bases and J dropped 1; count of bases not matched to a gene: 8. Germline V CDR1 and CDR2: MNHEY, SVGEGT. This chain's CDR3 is CASSSGQGKGNTEAFF. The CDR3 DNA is TGTGCCAGCAGCTCGGGACAGGGGAAGGGGAACACTGAAGCTTTCTTT.

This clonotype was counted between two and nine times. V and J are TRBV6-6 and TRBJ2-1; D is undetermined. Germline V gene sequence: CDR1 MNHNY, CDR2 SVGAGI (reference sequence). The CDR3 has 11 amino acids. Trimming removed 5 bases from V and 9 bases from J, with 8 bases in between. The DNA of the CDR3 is TGTGCCAGCAGTACCGTCGGTGAGCAGTTCTTC. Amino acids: CASSTVGEQFF.

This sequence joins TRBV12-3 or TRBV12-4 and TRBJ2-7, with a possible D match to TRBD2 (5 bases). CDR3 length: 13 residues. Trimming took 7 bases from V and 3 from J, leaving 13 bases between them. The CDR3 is CASTLGGLYEQYF. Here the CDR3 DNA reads TGTGCCAGCACGCTGGGCGGACTCTACGAGCAGTACTTC.

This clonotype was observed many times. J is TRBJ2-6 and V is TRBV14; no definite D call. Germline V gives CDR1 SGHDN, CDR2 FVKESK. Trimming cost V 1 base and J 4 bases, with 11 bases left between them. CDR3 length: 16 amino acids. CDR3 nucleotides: TGTGCCAGCAGCCAAGTTAGGCCAGTCGGGGCCAACGTCCTGACTTTC. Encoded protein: CASSQVRPVGANVLTF.

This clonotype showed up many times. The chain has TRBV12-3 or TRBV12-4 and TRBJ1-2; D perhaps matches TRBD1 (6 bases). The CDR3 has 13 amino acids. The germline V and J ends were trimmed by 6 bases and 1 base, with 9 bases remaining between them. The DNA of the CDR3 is TGTGCCAGCAGCCCGGACAGTAACTATGGCTACACCTTC. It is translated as CASSPDSNYGYTF.

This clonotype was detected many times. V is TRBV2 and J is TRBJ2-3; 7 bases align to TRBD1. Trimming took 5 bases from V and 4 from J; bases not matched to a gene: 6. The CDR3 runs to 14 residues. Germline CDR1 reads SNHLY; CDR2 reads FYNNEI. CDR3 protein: CASSPDRVADTQYF. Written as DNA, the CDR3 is TGTGCCAGCAGTCCCGACAGGGTCGCAGATACGCAGTATTTT. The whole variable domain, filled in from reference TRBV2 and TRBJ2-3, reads EPEVTQTPSHQVTQMGQEVILRCVPISNHLYFYWYRQILGQKVEFLVSFYNNEISEKSEIFDDQFSVERPDGSNFTLKIRSTKLEDSAMYFCASSPDRVADTQYFGPGTRLTVL.